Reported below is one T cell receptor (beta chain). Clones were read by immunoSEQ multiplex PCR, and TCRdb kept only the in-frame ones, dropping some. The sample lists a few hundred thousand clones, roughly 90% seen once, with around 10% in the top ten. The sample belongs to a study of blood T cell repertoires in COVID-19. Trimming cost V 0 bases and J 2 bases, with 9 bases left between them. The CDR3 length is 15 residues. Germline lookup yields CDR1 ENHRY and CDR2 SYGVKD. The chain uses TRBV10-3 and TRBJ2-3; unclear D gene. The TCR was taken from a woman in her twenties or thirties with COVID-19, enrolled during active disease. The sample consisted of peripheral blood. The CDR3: CAISESSQATDTQYF. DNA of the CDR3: TGTGCCATCAGTGAGTCCTCCCAAGCCACAGATACGCAGTATTTT.